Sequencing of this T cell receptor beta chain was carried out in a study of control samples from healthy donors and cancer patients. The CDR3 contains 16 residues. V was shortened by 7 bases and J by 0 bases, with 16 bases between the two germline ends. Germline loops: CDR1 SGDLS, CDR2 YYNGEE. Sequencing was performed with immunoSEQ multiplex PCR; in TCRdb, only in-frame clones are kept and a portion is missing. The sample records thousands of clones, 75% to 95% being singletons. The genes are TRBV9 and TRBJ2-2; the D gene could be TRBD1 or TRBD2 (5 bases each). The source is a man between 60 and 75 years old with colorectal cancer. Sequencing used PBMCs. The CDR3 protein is CASVKTGTANTGELFF. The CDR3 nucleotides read TGTGCCAGCGTCAAGACCGGGACCGCGAACACCGGGGAGCTGTTTTTT.